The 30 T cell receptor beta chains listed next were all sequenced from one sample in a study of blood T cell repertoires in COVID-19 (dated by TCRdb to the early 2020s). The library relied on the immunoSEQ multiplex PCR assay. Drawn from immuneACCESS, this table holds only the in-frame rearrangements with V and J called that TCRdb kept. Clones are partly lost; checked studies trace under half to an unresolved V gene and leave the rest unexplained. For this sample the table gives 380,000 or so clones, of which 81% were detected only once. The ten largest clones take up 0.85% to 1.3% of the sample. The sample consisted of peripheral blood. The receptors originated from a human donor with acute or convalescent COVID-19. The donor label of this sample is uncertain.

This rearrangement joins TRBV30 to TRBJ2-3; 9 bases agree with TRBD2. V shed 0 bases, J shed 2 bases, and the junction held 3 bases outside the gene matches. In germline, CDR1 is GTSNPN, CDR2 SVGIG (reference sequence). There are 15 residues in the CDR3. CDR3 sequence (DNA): TGTGCCTGGAGTGTAGGCGGGGGGGACACAGATACGCAGTATTTT. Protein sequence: CAWSVGGGDTDTQYF.

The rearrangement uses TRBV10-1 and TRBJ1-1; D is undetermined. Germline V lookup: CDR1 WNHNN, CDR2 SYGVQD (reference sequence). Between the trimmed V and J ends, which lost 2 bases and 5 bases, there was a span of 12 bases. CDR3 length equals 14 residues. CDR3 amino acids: CASSEGSAGTEAFF. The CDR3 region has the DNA TGCGCCAGCAGTGAGGGGTCAGCGGGGACTGAAGCTTTCTTT.

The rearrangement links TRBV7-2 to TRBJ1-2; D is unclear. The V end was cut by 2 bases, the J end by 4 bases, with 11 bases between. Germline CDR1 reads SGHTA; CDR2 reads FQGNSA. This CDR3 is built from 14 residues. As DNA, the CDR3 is TGTGCCAGCAGCTTACTTCTAAATGGCTATGGCTACACCTTC. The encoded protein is CASSLLLNGYGYTF.

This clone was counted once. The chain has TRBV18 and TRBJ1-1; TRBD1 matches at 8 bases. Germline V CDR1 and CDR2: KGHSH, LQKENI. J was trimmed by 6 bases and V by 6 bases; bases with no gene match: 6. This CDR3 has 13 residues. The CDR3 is CASSADRVAEAFF. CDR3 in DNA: TGTGCCAGCTCCGCGGACAGGGTTGCTGAAGCTTTCTTT.

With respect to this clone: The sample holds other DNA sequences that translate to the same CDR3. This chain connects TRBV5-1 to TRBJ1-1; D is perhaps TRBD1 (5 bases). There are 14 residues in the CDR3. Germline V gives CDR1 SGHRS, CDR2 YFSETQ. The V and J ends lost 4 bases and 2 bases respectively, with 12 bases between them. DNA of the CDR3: TGCGCCAGCAGCCAGCAGGGCCTCAACACTGAAGCTTTCTTT. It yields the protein CASSQQGLNTEAFF.

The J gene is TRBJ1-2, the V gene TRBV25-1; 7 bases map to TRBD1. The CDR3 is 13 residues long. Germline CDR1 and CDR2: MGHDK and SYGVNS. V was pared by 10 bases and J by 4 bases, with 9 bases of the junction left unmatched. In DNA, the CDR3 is TGTGCCACCCTAACAGGGGCCGGCTATGGCTACACCTTC. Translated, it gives CATLTGAGYGYTF.

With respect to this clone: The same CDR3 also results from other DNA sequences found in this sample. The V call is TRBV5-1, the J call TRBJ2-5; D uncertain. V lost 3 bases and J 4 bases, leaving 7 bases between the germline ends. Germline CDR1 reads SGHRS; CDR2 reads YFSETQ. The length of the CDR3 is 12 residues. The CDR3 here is CASSYAGETQYF. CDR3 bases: TGCGCCAGCAGCTACGCCGGAGAGACCCAGTACTTC.

For the CDR3, the DNA is TGTGCCAGCAGCCAAGCGGATAGGGACCGGGGGGGCTATGGCTACACCTTC. Protein product: CASSQADRDRGGYGYTF. The J gene is TRBJ1-2, the V gene TRBV4-2; weak D call: TRBD1 (5 bases). V was cut by 1 base and J by 4 bases, with 19 bases left in between. Germline V gives CDR1 LGHNA, CDR2 YNFKEQ. The CDR3 loop spans 17 amino acids.

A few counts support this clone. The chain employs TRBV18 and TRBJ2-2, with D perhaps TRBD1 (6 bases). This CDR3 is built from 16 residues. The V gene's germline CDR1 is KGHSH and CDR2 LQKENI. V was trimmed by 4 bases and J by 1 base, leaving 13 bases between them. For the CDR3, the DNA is TGTGCCAGCTCACTAACAGGGAAGGAGAACACCGGGGAGCTGTTTTTT. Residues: CASSLTGKENTGELFF.

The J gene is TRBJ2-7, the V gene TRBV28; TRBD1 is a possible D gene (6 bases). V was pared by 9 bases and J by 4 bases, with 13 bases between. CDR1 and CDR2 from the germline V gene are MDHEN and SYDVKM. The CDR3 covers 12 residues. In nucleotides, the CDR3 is TGTGCCAGTAGGGGGAGTTGGTACGAGCAGTACTTC. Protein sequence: CASRGSWYEQYF.

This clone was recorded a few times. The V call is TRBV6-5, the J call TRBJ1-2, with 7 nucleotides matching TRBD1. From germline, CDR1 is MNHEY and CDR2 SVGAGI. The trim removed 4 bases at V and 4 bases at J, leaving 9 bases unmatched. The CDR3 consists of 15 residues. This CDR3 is CASSSRQGFIYGYTF. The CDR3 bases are TGTGCCAGCAGTTCCAGACAGGGTTTTATCTATGGCTACACCTTC.

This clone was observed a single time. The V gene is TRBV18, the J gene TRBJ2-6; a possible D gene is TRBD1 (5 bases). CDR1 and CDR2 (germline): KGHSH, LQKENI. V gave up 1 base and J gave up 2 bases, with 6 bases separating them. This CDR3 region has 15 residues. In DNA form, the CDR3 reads TGTGCCAGCTCACCACGGGGCACTGGGGCCAACGTCCTGACTTTC. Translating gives CASSPRGTGANVLTF.

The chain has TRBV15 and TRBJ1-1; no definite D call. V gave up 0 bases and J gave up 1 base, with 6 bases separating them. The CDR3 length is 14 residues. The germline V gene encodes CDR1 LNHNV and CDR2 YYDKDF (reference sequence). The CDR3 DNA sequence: TGTGCCACCAGCAGAGACCCGGGGAACACTGAAGCTTTCTTT. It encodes CATSRDPGNTEAFF.

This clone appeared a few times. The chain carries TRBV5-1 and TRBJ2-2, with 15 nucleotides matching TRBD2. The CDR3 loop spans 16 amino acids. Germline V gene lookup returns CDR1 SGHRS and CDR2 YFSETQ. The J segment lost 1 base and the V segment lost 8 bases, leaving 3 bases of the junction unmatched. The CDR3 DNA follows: TGCGCCAGTGGACTAGCGGGAGGGATGAACACCGGGGAGCTGTTTTTT. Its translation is CASGLAGGMNTGELFF.

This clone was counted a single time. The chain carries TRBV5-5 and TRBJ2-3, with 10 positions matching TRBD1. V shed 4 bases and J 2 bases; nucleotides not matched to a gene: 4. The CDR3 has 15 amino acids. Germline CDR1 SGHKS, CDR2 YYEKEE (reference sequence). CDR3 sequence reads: CASSRDRGATDTQYF. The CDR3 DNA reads TGTGCCAGCAGCAGGGACAGGGGAGCCACAGATACGCAGTATTTT.

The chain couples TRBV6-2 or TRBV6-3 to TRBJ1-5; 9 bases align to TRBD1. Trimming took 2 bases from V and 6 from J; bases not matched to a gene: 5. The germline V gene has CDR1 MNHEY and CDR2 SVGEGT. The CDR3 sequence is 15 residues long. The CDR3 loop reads CASSYPGQGSQPQHF. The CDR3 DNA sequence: TGTGCCAGCAGTTACCCGGGACAGGGCAGTCAGCCCCAGCATTTT.

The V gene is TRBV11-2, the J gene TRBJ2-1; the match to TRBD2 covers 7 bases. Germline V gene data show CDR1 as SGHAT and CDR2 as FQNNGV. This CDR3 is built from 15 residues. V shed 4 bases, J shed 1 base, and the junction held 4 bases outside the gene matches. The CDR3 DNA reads TGTGCCAGCAGCTCCCTAGCGGCTTCCTACAATGAGCAGTTCTTC. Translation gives CASSSLAASYNEQFF.

The chain's CDR3 is CASICPGQFIMNTEAFF. The CDR3, as DNA: TGTGCCAGCATTTGCCCGGGACAGTTTATAATGAACACTGAAGCTTTCTTT. The chain recombines TRBV11-3 with TRBJ1-1, with TRBD1 matching 7 bases. After removal of 7 bases from V and 0 bases from J, the junction contained 14 bases not matched to a gene. In germline, CDR1 is SGHNT, CDR2 YENEEA. The CDR3 length is 17 residues.

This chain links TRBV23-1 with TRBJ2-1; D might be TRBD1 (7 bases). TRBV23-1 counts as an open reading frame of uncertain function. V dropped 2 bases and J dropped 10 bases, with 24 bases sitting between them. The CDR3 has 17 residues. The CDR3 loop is CASSQPRLARGAWEQFF. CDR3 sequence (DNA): TGCGCCAGCAGTCAACCGAGGTTGGCCAGGGGGGCCTGGGAGCAGTTCTTC.

In DNA, the CDR3 is TGTGCCAGCAGCCAAGTCATGGGGGGGGATACGCAGTATTTT. It codes for CASSQVMGGDTQYF. This rearrangement joins TRBV3-1 (or the pseudogene TRBV3-2) to TRBJ2-3; 7 nucleotides match TRBD2. The J segment lost 6 bases and the V segment lost 1 base, leaving 4 bases of the junction unmatched. CDR1 is LGHDT and CDR2 is YNNKEL in the germline V gene (reference sequence). The CDR3 has 14 residues.

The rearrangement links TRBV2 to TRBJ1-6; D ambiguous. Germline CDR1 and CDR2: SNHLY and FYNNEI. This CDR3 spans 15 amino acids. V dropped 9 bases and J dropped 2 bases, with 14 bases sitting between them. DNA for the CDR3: TGTGCCAGTTCCACAGCAGCACCCTATAATTCACCCCTCCACTTT. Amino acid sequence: CASSTAAPYNSPLHF.

This CDR3 is CASSPLDPGGVETQYF. The CDR3 DNA reads TGTGCCAGCTCACCATTAGACCCCGGGGGTGTGGAGACCCAGTACTTC. The J gene is TRBJ2-5, the V gene TRBV18; a possible D gene is TRBD2 (6 bases). CDR1 is KGHSH, CDR2 LQKENI, per germline. V was clipped by 2 bases and J by 5 bases, with 18 bases between them. The CDR3 contains 16 residues.

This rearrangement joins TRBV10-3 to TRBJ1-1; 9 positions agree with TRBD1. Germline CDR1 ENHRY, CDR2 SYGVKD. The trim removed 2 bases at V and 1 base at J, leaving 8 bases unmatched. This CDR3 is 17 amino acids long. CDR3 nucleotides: TGTGCCATCAGTGAGGGTCCCGGGACAGGGACGAACACTGAAGCTTTCTTT. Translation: CAISEGPGTGTNTEAFF.

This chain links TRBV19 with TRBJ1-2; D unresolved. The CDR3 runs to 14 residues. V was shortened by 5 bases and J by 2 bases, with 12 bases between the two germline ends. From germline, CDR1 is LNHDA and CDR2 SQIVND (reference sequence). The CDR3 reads CASSPPGLNYGYTF. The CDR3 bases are TGTGCCAGTAGTCCTCCGGGGTTAAACTATGGCTACACCTTC.

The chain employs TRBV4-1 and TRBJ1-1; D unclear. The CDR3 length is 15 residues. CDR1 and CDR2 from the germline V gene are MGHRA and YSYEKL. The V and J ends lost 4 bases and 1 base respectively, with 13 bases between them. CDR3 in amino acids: CASSPPLSRNTEAFF. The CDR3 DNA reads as TGCGCCAGCAGCCCTCCTCTTTCGAGGAACACTGAAGCTTTCTTT.

CDR3: CASSPTRGGRSDTQYF. Here the CDR3 DNA reads TGTGCCAGCAGCCCTACTCGGGGAGGACGGTCAGATACGCAGTATTTT. This chain joins TRBV7-6 and TRBJ2-3, with a tentative D call TRBD2 (6 bases). In germline, CDR1 is SGHVS, CDR2 FNYEAQ. The V end lost 5 bases, the J end lost 4 bases, and 19 bases lay between the germline ends. This CDR3 contains 16 residues.

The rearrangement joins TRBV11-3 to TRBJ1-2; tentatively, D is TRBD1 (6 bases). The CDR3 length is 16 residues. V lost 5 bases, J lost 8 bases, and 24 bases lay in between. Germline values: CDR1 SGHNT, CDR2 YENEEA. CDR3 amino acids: CASSPATGGVSRGYTF. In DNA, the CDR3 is TGTGCCAGCAGCCCCGCCACGGGGGGCGTAAGTAGGGGCTACACCTTC.

The CDR3 DNA sequence: TGTGCCAGCAGACAAGACGTATCGGGGGGCAATCAGCCCCAGCATTTT. Translated, it gives CASRQDVSGGNQPQHF. The V gene is TRBV28, the J gene TRBJ1-5, with D tentatively TRBD1 (5 bases). The CDR3 totals 16 residues. Germline V gives CDR1 MDHEN, CDR2 SYDVKM. Deletions cut 6 bases from V and 2 bases from J, with 17 bases between.

CDR3 residues: CASSIQGQGAEAFF. Here the CDR3 DNA reads TGTGCCAGTAGTATCCAGGGACAGGGAGCTGAAGCTTTCTTT. The chain uses TRBV19 and TRBJ1-1; 9 bases match TRBD1. The CDR3 sequence is 14 residues long. Germline V lookup: CDR1 LNHDA, CDR2 SQIVND (reference sequence). Unmatched junction bases numbered 5, after V lost 3 bases and J lost 6 bases.

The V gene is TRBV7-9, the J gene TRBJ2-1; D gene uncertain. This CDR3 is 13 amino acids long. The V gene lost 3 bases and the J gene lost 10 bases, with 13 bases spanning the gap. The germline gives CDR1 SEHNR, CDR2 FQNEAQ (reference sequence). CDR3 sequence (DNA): TGTGCCAGCAGCTTTGTTGGGCTCAGGGAGCAGTTCTTC. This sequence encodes CASSFVGLREQFF.